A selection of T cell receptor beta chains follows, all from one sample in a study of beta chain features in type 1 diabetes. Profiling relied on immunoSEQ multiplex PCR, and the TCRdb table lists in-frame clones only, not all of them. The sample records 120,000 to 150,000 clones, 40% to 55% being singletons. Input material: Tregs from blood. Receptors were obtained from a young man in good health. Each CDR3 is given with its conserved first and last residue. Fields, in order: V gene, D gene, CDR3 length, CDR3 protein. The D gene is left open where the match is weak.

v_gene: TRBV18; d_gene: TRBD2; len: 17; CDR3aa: CASSPSGVRGSTDTQYF
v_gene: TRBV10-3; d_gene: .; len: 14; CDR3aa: CAISNSLLNTEAFF
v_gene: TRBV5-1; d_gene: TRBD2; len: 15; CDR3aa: CASSLRAGDTDTQYF
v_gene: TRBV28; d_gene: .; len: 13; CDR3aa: CASSLRERYGYTF
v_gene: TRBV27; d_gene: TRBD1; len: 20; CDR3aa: CASSIRPEQGLLSGANVLTF
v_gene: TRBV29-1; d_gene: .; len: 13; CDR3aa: CSVEHRSPLGYTF
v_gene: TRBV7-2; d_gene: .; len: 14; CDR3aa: CASSWNRDQETQYF
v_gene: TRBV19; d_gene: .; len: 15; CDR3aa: CASSPRGRKDSPLHF
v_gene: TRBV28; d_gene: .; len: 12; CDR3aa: CASSWSNYGYTF
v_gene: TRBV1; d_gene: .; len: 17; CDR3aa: CTSSQGPPRGRYQPQHF
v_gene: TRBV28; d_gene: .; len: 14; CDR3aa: CASQITQANGELFF
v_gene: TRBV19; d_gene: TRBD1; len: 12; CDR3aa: CASTKTGAEAFF
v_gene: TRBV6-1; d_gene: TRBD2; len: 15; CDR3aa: CASSEAGVDTGELFF
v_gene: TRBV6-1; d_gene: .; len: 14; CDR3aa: CASGGVGSIYEQYF
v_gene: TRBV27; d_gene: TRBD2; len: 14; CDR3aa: CASRGGSSYNEQFF
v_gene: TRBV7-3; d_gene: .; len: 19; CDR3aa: CASSLTRGAAGALGSEAFF
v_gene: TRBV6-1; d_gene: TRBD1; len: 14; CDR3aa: CASTEGTGNYGYTF